This T cell receptor (beta chain) was captured in a study of blood T cell repertoires in COVID-19 (dated by TCRdb to the early 2020s). For the wider study: The collaborator samples originated in the United States, Italy and Spain and spanned the acute and convalescent phases of COVID-19. The prospective study material was composed of cDNA or gDNA derived from T cells, B-cell-depleted T cells, or PBMCs. Deeply sampled blood TCRbeta repertoires from subjects exposed to, actively infected with, or recovered from COVID-19 were included in the dataset. The repertoires were released in a freely available public database intended as a resource for research on the immune response to SARS-CoV-2. Samples came from the ongoing ImmuneRACE study (first 160 participants) plus 1,254 subjects from 6 global collaborators. Nearly every sample came with metadata listing a de-identified subject ID, COVID-19 status, age in years and sex. Where available, HLA class I and class II types were taken from metadata supplied by the sample provider and were not determined by assay-based typing. General study outcomes and caveats: The amount of clinical and demographic metadata varied by source and participant and was provided uncurated.

Participants in the prospective study were aged 18 to 89 years, lived in over 20 United States geographic areas, and enrolled through a virtual design. To assign participants to cohorts, the prospective study relied on clinical history that participants themselves reported in a screening survey and a study questionnaire. Exposed participants had been in contact, within 2 weeks of entering the study, with a person who had a PCR-confirmed or clinician-diagnosed case of COVID-19. Each participant in the prospective study had whole blood, serum and a nasopharyngeal or oropharyngeal swab collected by mobile phlebotomists. Additional blood draws and questionnaires over an approximately two-month period could optionally be provided by prospective study participants. Before DNA extraction, prospective study blood samples were shipped either frozen or at room temperature. The germline V gene sets CDR1 to MNHEY and CDR2 to SVGAGI. V lost 6 bases and J lost 0 bases, and the count of bases not matched to a germline gene is 5. The CDR3 measures 15 amino acids from cysteine to phenylalanine. The CDR3 DNA has 45 bases and is translated from base 1.

TCRbeta CDR3 regions were amplified from genomic DNA by means of the immunoSEQ Assay, a bias-controlled multiplex PCR. On the authors' methods: The number of nucleated cells in each sample was estimated from the amplification of reference gene primers within the assay. Sequence reads were collapsed and filtered to measure the absolute abundance of every unique TCRbeta CDR3 rearrangement. For each sample, productive Simpson clonality was calculated as the square root of Simpson's diversity index across productive rearrangements. This is the immuneACCESS table as TCRdb keeps it, with only in-frame sequences that have V and J called. A part of the clones is gone; compared with another copy, unresolved V genes explain less than half, and the rest is unexplained. The V and J calls and the clone size are those of that table, but D and trimming were determined from the DNA. The sample records 130,000 to 150,000 clones, 87% of which are singletons. About 4.1% of the sample comes from the top ten.

This clone was picked up one time. Its antigen remains unidentified. Base qualities are not provided; no much larger clone lies one nucleotide away. This chain is built from TRBV6-5 and TRBJ1-1, and TRBD1 aligns with 9 junction nucleotides. This receptor was obtained from a woman aged 40 to 50 who had been exposed to COVID-19. Material for sequencing was PBMCs or T cells enriched from blood (not recorded which). The CDR3 reads CASSRQGVMNTEAFF. The base sequence is TGTGCCAGCAGCAGACAGGGGGTAATGAACACTGAAGCTTTCTTT.